A selection of T cell receptor beta chains follows, all from one sample in a study of blood T cell repertoires in COVID-19. Only in-frame clones appear in the TCRdb table, and some are missing; sequencing was by immunoSEQ multiplex PCR. The sample yields hundreds of thousands of clones, roughly 79% seen once. Material: peripheral blood. Every receptor here comes from a woman at least 80 years old with COVID-19, enrolled during active disease. Each CDR3 is given with its conserved first and last residue. The D gene is left open where the match is weak. Clone size is given for some rows only: seen once, a few or many times, or a class if the clone is expanded.

cdr3_aa cdr3_nt j_call clone_size v_call d_call
CASSSGTKRGGGYGYTF TGTGCCAGCAGCTCCGGTACTAAAAGAGGGGGCGGCTATGGCTACACCTTC TRBJ1-2 - TRBV5-8 TRBD1
CATSASGQGYQPQHF TGTGCCACCAGTGCCTCGGGACAGGGGTATCAGCCCCAGCATTTT TRBJ1-5 - TRBV24-1 TRBD1
CASSQLGQGWADTQYF TGTGCCAGCAGCCAACTTGGACAGGGATGGGCAGATACGCAGTATTTT TRBJ2-3 - TRBV3-1/TRBV3-2 TRBD1
CASSYSRQVYNEQFF TGTGCCAGCAGTTACTCGCGACAGGTTTACAATGAGCAGTTCTTC TRBJ2-1 - TRBV6-5 -
CASRADYNSYNEQFF TGTGCCAGTAGGGCCGACTACAACTCCTACAATGAGCAGTTCTTC TRBJ2-1 - TRBV19 -
CASSLAGGQSHQPQHF TGTGCCAGCAGCTTGGCCGGGGGGCAGAGTCATCAGCCCCAGCATTTT TRBJ1-5 - TRBV5-6 -
CASSLTPVSGDTQYF TGTGCCAGCAGCCTCACCCCGGTCTCTGGAGATACGCAGTATTTT TRBJ2-3 - TRBV7-2 -
CASSLPGGSYGYTF TGTGCCAGTAGTCTCCCGGGGGGGAGCTATGGCTACACCTTC TRBJ1-2 - TRBV19 -
CASKYSSARGQFF TGTGCCAGCAAGTACTCTAGCGCCCGAGGGCAGTTCTTC TRBJ2-1 few TRBV7-9 -
CASSQEGLAGGEQYF TGTGCCAGCAGCCAAGAAGGGCTAGCGGGGGGCGAGCAGTACTTC TRBJ2-7 - TRBV4-2 TRBD2
CASSRDRFPLAGGGLMEQFF TGTGCCAGCAGCAGAGACAGGTTCCCACTAGCGGGAGGGGGACTAATGGAGCAGTTCTTC TRBJ2-1 - TRBV7-8 TRBD2
CASSTRQGGNEQFF TGTGCCAGCAGCACCCGACAGGGTGGCAATGAGCAGTTCTTC TRBJ2-1 - TRBV7-3 TRBD1
CASSLSGQGYYEQYF TGTGCCAGCAGTTTATCCGGACAGGGTTACTACGAGCAGTACTTC TRBJ2-7 few TRBV27 TRBD1
CASSQRGQETQYF TGTGCCAGCAGCCAAAGGGGCCAAGAGACCCAGTACTTC TRBJ2-5 once TRBV3-1/TRBV3-2 -
CASSLGSTDRGYTF TGTGCCAGCAGCTTGGGCTCTACAGACCGAGGCTACACCTTC TRBJ1-2 once TRBV5-6 -
CASSLGTGTSNQPQHF TGTGCCAGCAGCTTAGGAACCGGGACATCCAATCAGCCCCAGCATTTT TRBJ1-5 - TRBV7-6 -
CASSLGGTSEQTQYF TGTGCCAGCAGCTTGGGTGGGACTAGCGAACAGACCCAGTACTTC TRBJ2-5 once TRBV5-4 TRBD2
CASSGTFLNTIYF TGTGCCAGCAGTGGGACATTTCTAAACACCATATATTTT TRBJ1-3 - TRBV25-1 -
CASSPLGQRTDTQYF TGTGCCAGCAGTCCCCTGGGACAGCGCACAGATACGCAGTATTTT TRBJ2-3 - TRBV2 TRBD1
CASRRSLTEIYEQYF TGCGCCAGCAGGAGGAGCTTGACAGAGATCTACGAGCAGTACTTC TRBJ2-7 few TRBV10-1 -
CASSGGELVKAFF TGCGCCAGCAGCGGGGGGGAACTCGTTAAAGCTTTCTTT TRBJ1-1 - TRBV5-1 -
CASSQSGYEGYTF TGTGCCAGCAGCCAAAGCGGGTACGAAGGCTACACCTTC TRBJ1-2 - TRBV3-1/TRBV3-2 -
CASSLTLDRGTEAFF TGTGCCAGCTCCCTCACCCTGGACAGGGGCACTGAAGCTTTCTTT TRBJ1-1 - TRBV18 TRBD1
CASSQGAGLNTEAFF TGTGCCAGCAGCCAAGGTGCGGGATTGAACACTGAAGCTTTCTTT TRBJ1-1 - TRBV4-2 -
CASGQSETQYF TGCGCCAGCGGACAATCTGAGACCCAGTACTTC TRBJ2-5 - TRBV5-1 -
CSVLAGGNTGELFF TGCAGCGTTTTAGCGGGGGGGAACACCGGGGAGCTGTTTTTT TRBJ2-2 - TRBV29-1 TRBD2
CASSVSSEQYF TGTGCCAGCAGTGTTAGTTCGGAGCAGTACTTC TRBJ2-7 - TRBV2 -
CASSSVFRDYGYTF TGTGCCAGCAGCTCTGTGTTCCGGGACTATGGCTACACCTTC TRBJ1-2 - TRBV6-5 -
CASSQRGQGFTGELFF TGCGCCAGCAGTCAAAGGGGACAGGGCTTCACCGGGGAGCTGTTTTTT TRBJ2-2 - TRBV23-1 TRBD1
CASGGQGYTGELFF TGTGCCAGTGGGGGACAGGGTTACACCGGGGAGCTGTTTTTT TRBJ2-2 - TRBV19 TRBD1
CASSSAGRSDTEAFF TGTGCCAGCAGCTCAGCCGGGAGATCGGACACTGAAGCTTTCTTT TRBJ1-1 - TRBV5-4 -
CASRSLDSYEQYF TGTGCCAGCAGATCCCTAGACTCCTACGAGCAGTACTTC TRBJ2-7 few TRBV6-6 -
CSVDKGGYTF TGCAGCGTTGATAAGGGGGGCTACACCTTC TRBJ1-2 once TRBV29-1 -
CSASLGTNNEQFF TGCAGTGCTAGTTTGGGGACAAACAATGAGCAGTTCTTC TRBJ2-1 - TRBV20-1 -
CASSLSGAWDTQYF TGTGCCAGCAGCTTGTCAGGGGCCTGGGATACGCAGTATTTT TRBJ2-3 - TRBV5-6 -
CASSTRTGAANEKLFF TGTGCCAGCAGCACGAGGACAGGCGCTGCTAATGAAAAACTGTTTTTT TRBJ1-4 - TRBV5-5 TRBD1
CASNPSGTDNEKLFF TGTGCCAGTAACCCGTCCGGGACAGATAATGAAAAACTGTTTTTT TRBJ1-4 - TRBV19 TRBD1
CASSPPSARWGYTF TGTGCCAGCAGTCCCCCGTCCGCCCGGTGGGGCTACACCTTC TRBJ1-2 - TRBV25-1 -
CATSRSGNLDRAFF TGTGCCACCAGCAGATCAGGGAACCTTGATCGAGCTTTCTTT TRBJ1-1 - TRBV15 -
CASSSWTSATYNEQFF TGTGCCAGCAGCTCCTGGACTAGCGCCACCTACAATGAGCAGTTCTTC TRBJ2-1 - TRBV13 TRBD2
CASSIGGAGAKNIQYF TGTGCCAGTAGTATAGGGGGCGCGGGGGCCAAAAACATTCAGTACTTC TRBJ2-4 - TRBV19 -
CASSDPGRGYTF TGTGCCAGCAGTGATCCAGGAAGGGGCTACACCTTC TRBJ1-2 few TRBV6-1 -
CASSLRGQGASEQYF TGTGCCAGCAGCTTGCGGGGACAGGGGGCCTCCGAGCAGTACTTC TRBJ2-7 - TRBV5-6 TRBD1
CASSVSAEAFF TGTGCCAGCAGTGTCTCGGCTGAAGCTTTCTTT TRBJ1-1 - TRBV2 -
CASSLGTSGAQFF TGTGCCAGCAGTCTCGGGACTAGCGGGGCGCAGTTCTTC TRBJ2-1 - TRBV6-6 TRBD2
CASSQDARAKYNEQFF TGTGCCAGCAGCCAAGATGCGAGGGCCAAGTACAATGAGCAGTTCTTC TRBJ2-1 - TRBV3-1/TRBV3-2 -
CASSVAGGGAGQETQYF TGTGCCAGCAGCGTAGCAGGTGGGGGGGCTGGGCAAGAGACCCAGTACTTC TRBJ2-5 - TRBV9 -
CASSSGGTDTQYF TGCGCCAGCAGCTCGGGGGGCACAGATACGCAGTATTTT TRBJ2-3 - TRBV5-1 -
CASSFRGQGEKLFF TGTGCCAGCAGTTTCAGGGGGCAAGGTGAAAAACTGTTTTTT TRBJ1-4 - TRBV27 TRBD1
CASSPRAFGDSPLHF TGTGCCAGCTCACCCCGGGCCTTCGGGGATTCACCCCTCCACTTT TRBJ1-6 - TRBV18 -